Included here is one TCR beta chain sequence, with context. The same CDR3 is also encoded by other DNA sequences in this sample. This sample was included in a study of technical replicates of blood from a few donors. The table came from immunoSEQ multiplex PCR; TCRdb's copy has only in-frame clones and leaves some out. The sample has just over 95,000 clones; 85% to 95% are singletons. The CDR3 has 15 amino acids. V was cut by 5 bases and J by 2 bases, with 10 bases left in between. CDR1 is SNHLY, CDR2 FYNNEI, per germline. The receptor was isolated from a human donor in good health. Sequencing was performed on T cells isolated from PBMCs. The genes are TRBV2 and TRBJ2-6; D is possibly TRBD2 (5 bases). CDR3 sequence (DNA): TGTGCCAGCAGTCCCACGGGGACTGGGGCCAACGTCCTGACTTTC. This encodes CASSPTGTGANVLTF.